Each of the 20 T cell receptor beta chains below was sequenced from the same sample in a study of T cells after yellow fever vaccination. TCRdb fed the 5' RACE reads into MiXCR, producing one record per CDR3 protein. Here the sample spans hundreds of thousands of distinct CDR3 sequences, about 7.8% being singletons. Sequenced material: PBMCs, taken roughly 47 days after the first yellow fever vaccination. These receptors originate from a man younger than 30 who received the YFV17D yellow fever vaccine.

The rearrangement uses TRBV6-5 and TRBJ1-5; TRBD1 agrees at 8 bases. The junction had 9 bases not matched to a gene; V was cut back by 0 bases and J by 11 bases. This CDR3 comprises 15 residues. Germline CDR1 reads MNHEY; CDR2 reads SVGAGI. The CDR3 nucleotides read TGTGCCAGCAGTTACTCAAGGACAGGGCCAAAGTCCCAGCATTTT. The encoded protein is CASSYSRTGPKSQHF.

This clonotype was seen more than once but under ten times. The chain employs TRBV6-2 or TRBV6-3 and TRBJ1-2; 9 bases are shared with TRBD1. The trim removed 2 bases at V and 2 bases at J, leaving 6 bases unmatched. Germline-derived CDR1 and CDR2 are MNHEY and SVGEGT. The CDR3 covers 16 residues. CDR3 coding DNA: TGTGCCAGCAGTTACGGGGACAGGGTGAACAACTATGGCTACACCTTC. Its protein product is CASSYGDRVNNYGYTF.

A few counts support this clonotype. The V gene is TRBV29-1, the J gene TRBJ2-2; the D is unclear. This CDR3 region has 12 residues. Deletions cut 4 bases from V and 1 base from J, with 4 bases between. Germline loops: CDR1 SQVTM, CDR2 ANQGSEA. For the CDR3, the DNA is TGCAGCGTTGGTAGGAACACCGGGGAGCTGTTTTTT. It codes for CSVGRNTGELFF.

This clonotype was picked up a small number of times. The chain has TRBV18 and TRBJ2-7; D is unclear. V lost 1 base to trimming and J lost 4 bases, with 11 bases between them. Looked up from germline, CDR1 is KGHSH and CDR2 is LQKENI. The CDR3 totals 14 residues. CDR3 sequence (DNA): TGTGCCAGCTCACCACTCTTAACGGATTACGAGCAGTACTTC. This translates into CASSPLLTDYEQYF.

The V gene is TRBV3-1, the J gene TRBJ2-5; a possible D gene is TRBD1 (7 bases). CDR3 length equals 14 residues. Trimming removed 6 bases from V and 4 bases from J, with 15 bases in between. Germline CDR1 LGHDT, CDR2 YNNKEL (reference sequence). The CDR3 reads CASRWQGGVETQYF. In DNA, the CDR3 is TGTGCCAGCAGATGGCAGGGGGGCGTAGAGACCCAGTACTTC.

This clonotype has only a few counts. The V call is TRBV5-1, the J call TRBJ1-4; unclear D gene. Germline V gene data show CDR1 as SGHRS and CDR2 as YFSETQ. V lost 1 base and J 6 bases, leaving 19 bases between the germline ends. This CDR3 region has 17 residues. The CDR3 nucleotides read TGCGCCAGCAGCTTGAACTTGCTCGGGAGGTTGGATGAAAAACTGTTTTTT. This encodes CASSLNLLGRLDEKLFF.

V is TRBV5-1 and J is TRBJ2-3; possibly TRBD1 for D (5 bases). There are 14 residues in the CDR3. Germline lookup yields CDR1 SGHRS and CDR2 YFSETQ. Trimming pared 4 bases from V and 2 bases from J, leaving 11 bases between. Here the CDR3 reads CASSVDINTDTQYF. CDR3 nucleotides: TGCGCCAGCAGCGTGGACATAAACACAGATACGCAGTATTTT.

This clonotype was counted only a few times. This chain uses TRBV7-3 with TRBJ2-1; TRBD1 might be the D (5 bases). Germline lookup yields CDR1 SGHTA and CDR2 FQGTGA. The V and J ends lost 8 bases and 2 bases respectively, with 25 bases between them. The CDR3 extends over 18 amino acids. This chain's CDR3 is CASGPRPKGLRTYNEQFF. DNA for the CDR3: TGTGCCAGCGGACCCCGTCCGAAGGGGCTGCGCACCTACAATGAGCAGTTCTTC.

V usage is TRBV5-6 and J usage is TRBJ2-7; D unresolved. The CDR3 sequence is 10 residues long. Germline CDR1 reads SGHDT; CDR2 reads YYEEEE. Trimming cost V 0 bases and J 6 bases, with 1 base left between them. The CDR3 loop reads CASSLAEQYV. The CDR3 region has the DNA TGTGCCAGCAGCTTGGCCGAGCAGTACGTC.

There are a few counts of this clonotype. The chain uses TRBV11-1 and TRBJ2-5; D is perhaps TRBD2 (7 bases). Germline CDR1 reads SGHAT; CDR2 reads FQDESV (reference sequence). The CDR3 loop spans 15 amino acids. V lost 0 bases and J 4 bases, leaving 12 bases between the germline ends. The DNA of the CDR3 is TGTGCCAGCAGCTTAGCGGGGGGGCCGGGAGAGACCCAGTACTTC. The encoded protein is CASSLAGGPGETQYF.

This clonotype was seen at least ten times. The rearrangement links TRBV4-1 to TRBJ1-3; 7 bases are shared with TRBD1. Germline assignment: CDR1 MGHRA and CDR2 YSYEKL. The CDR3 spans 16 residues. The V gene end was trimmed by 4 bases and the J gene end by 0 bases; junction bases not matched to a gene: 6. CDR3 nucleotides: TGCGCCAGCAGCCCCGGACAGGCCCACTCTGGAAACACCATATATTTT. It is translated as CASSPGQAHSGNTIYF.

V usage is TRBV27 and J usage is TRBJ2-2; possible D gene TRBD2, 7 bases. V shed 5 bases and J shed 5 bases, with 21 bases lying between them. CDR1 and CDR2 from the germline V gene are MNHEY and SMNVEV (reference sequence). The CDR3 is 17 amino acids. The CDR3 is CASSPGAAGAPTGELFF. Written as DNA, the CDR3 is TGTGCCAGCAGTCCCGGAGCGGCGGGGGCCCCGACCGGGGAGCTGTTTTTT.

The chain joins TRBV29-1 to TRBJ1-2, with D maybe TRBD1 (6 bases). V dropped 7 bases and J dropped 8 bases, with 14 bases sitting between them. Looked up from germline, CDR1 is SQVTM and CDR2 is ANQGSEA. The CDR3 extends over 11 amino acids. For the CDR3, the DNA is TGCAGCGCTGGGGCAGGGGACGGCTACACCTTC. Its protein product is CSAGAGDGYTF.

This clonotype was recorded a few times. The rearrangement uses TRBV18 and TRBJ2-1; 10 bases are a match to TRBD2. CDR3 length equals 18 residues. Germline values: CDR1 KGHSH, CDR2 LQKENI. Germline trimming cut 6 bases from V and 1 base from J; bases unmatched to any gene: 12. The DNA for the CDR3 is TGTGCCAGCTCCCCGGCCAGCGGGGGGGCCGGTTCCTACAATGAGCAGTTCTTC. Residues: CASSPASGGAGSYNEQFF.

This clonotype has only a few counts. The CDR3 coding sequence is TGTGCCAGCAGTTTAGGGGGGAACCGGGGCGGGGAGCTGTTTTTT. Protein sequence: CASSLGGNRGGELFF. The chain uses TRBV12-3 or TRBV12-4 and TRBJ2-2, with D perhaps given as TRBD1 or TRBD2 (5 bases each). Between the trimmed V and J ends, which lost 1 base and 7 bases, there was a span of 13 bases. The CDR3 loop spans 15 amino acids.

The chain recombines TRBV5-1 with TRBJ1-1; D remains unclear. Trimming removed 4 bases from V and 1 base from J, with 11 bases in between. CDR1 SGHRS and CDR2 YFSETQ come from the germline V gene. CDR3 length equals 14 residues. This CDR3 reads CASSAVGQNTEAFF. The DNA for the CDR3 is TGCGCCAGCAGCGCGGTTGGCCAGAACACTGAAGCTTTCTTT.

This clonotype was seen a handful of times. The chain has TRBV7-2 and TRBJ1-4, with D perhaps TRBD1 (6 bases). Trimming removed 5 bases at V and 3 bases at J, with 10 bases between. The V gene's germline CDR1 is SGHTA and CDR2 FQGNSA. The CDR3 runs 14 residues. The CDR3 loop is CASSPGHANEKLFF. The CDR3 DNA reads TGTGCCAGCAGCCCGGGACATGCTAATGAAAAACTGTTTTTT. Drawing the rest from reference TRBV7-2 and TRBJ1-4, the complete variable domain is GAGVSQSPSNKVTEKGKDVELRCDPISGHTALYWYRQSLGQGLEFLIYFQGNSAPDKSGLPSDRFSAERTGGSVSTLTIQRTQQEDSAVYLCASSPGHANEKLFFGSGTQLSVL.

A few counts support this clonotype. The V and J genes are TRBV7-2 and TRBJ2-5; perhaps TRBD1 as D (5 bases). Trimming cost V 5 bases and J 2 bases, with 24 bases left between them. This CDR3 has 18 residues. From germline, CDR1 is SGHTA and CDR2 FQGNSA. Here the CDR3 DNA reads TGTGCCAGCAGCCCCGCTTATGGGCAGGAAAGGGGACAAGAGACCCAGTACTTC. Amino acids: CASSPAYGQERGQETQYF.

This clonotype was observed a few times. The chain carries TRBV5-1 and TRBJ2-3, with D tentatively TRBD2 (5 bases). The CDR3 loop spans 17 amino acids. Germline V CDR1 and CDR2: SGHRS, YFSETQ. Between the trimmed V and J ends, which lost 5 bases and 3 bases, there was a span of 22 bases. CDR3 protein: CASRLGGPGPSTDTQYF. In nucleotides, the CDR3 is TGCGCCAGCAGGCTGGGCGGGCCCGGCCCATCGACAGATACGCAGTATTTT.

Only a few counts were recorded for this clonotype. This rearrangement joins TRBV5-1 to TRBJ1-2; D might be TRBD1 (5 bases). This CDR3 comprises 14 residues. The germline V gene encodes CDR1 SGHRS and CDR2 YFSETQ. The V end was cut by 4 bases, the J end by 8 bases, with 18 bases between. The CDR3 region is CASSRGIRSGGYTF. In DNA form, the CDR3 reads TGCGCCAGCAGCCGGGGGATCCGAAGTGGGGGCTACACCTTC.